Each of the 24 T cell receptor beta chains below was sequenced from the same sample in a study of T cell repertoires in ileal Crohn's disease. Data came from immunoSEQ multiplex PCR; TCRdb stores just in-frame clones and leaves some out. The data contain about 16,000 clones, roughly 91% of them singletons. Sequences were obtained from ileal tissue. All receptors come from an adult with Crohn's disease.

This chain uses TRBV9 with TRBJ1-2; TRBD1 matches 10 bases. CDR1 is SGDLS, CDR2 YYNGEE, per germline. V shed 4 bases, J shed 5 bases, and the junction held 8 bases outside the gene matches. The CDR3 runs to 15 residues. The CDR3 nucleotides are TGTGCCAGCAGCCCTCGGACAGGGGGGGGATATGGCTACACCTTC. Its translation: CASSPRTGGGYGYTF.

This sequence joins TRBV19 and TRBJ1-2, with D tentatively TRBD1 (5 bases). The V end lost 7 bases, the J end lost 7 bases, and 16 bases lay between the germline ends. The CDR3 has 13 residues. Germline CDR1 and CDR2: LNHDA and SQIVND (reference sequence). The CDR3 reads CASKFQGAPGYTF. The CDR3 DNA reads as TGTGCCAGTAAGTTTCAAGGGGCGCCTGGCTACACCTTC.

The chain recombines TRBV7-9 with TRBJ2-5; 8 positions agree with TRBD1. This CDR3 comprises 16 residues. The germline CDR1 and CDR2 sequences are SEHNR and FQNEAQ (reference sequence). V lost 3 bases to trimming and J lost 2 bases; unmatched junction nucleotides: 8. The CDR3 sequence: CASSLGQDYSQETQYF. The CDR3 bases are TGTGCCAGCAGCTTGGGACAGGACTATTCTCAAGAGACCCAGTACTTC.

The gene calls are TRBV7-2 and TRBJ1-4; TRBD1 agrees at 8 bases. The length of the CDR3 is 14 residues. V shed 5 bases, J shed 5 bases, and the junction held 4 bases outside the gene matches. CDR1 and CDR2 (germline): SGHTA, FQGNSA. In DNA form, the CDR3 reads TGTGCCAGCAGCCGGACAGGGCTGAATGAAAAACTGTTTTTT. It translates to CASSRTGLNEKLFF. The full variable domain, rest sourced from reference TRBV7-2 and TRBJ1-4, is GAGVSQSPSNKVTEKGKDVELRCDPISGHTALYWYRQSLGQGLEFLIYFQGNSAPDKSGLPSDRFSAERTGGSVSTLTIQRTQQEDSAVYLCASSRTGLNEKLFFGSGTQLSVL.

The chain has TRBV6-7 and TRBJ1-1; 10 bases map to TRBD1. TRBV6-7 is an open reading frame whose function is uncertain. Trimming at V came to 8 bases and at J to 5 bases, leaving 5 bases not matched to a gene. This CDR3 region has 13 residues. CDR3 sequence (DNA): TGTGCCAGCCGACAGGGGGCGAAAACTGAAGCTTTCTTT. The encoded protein is CASRQGAKTEAFF.

The chain is built from TRBV6-1 and TRBJ2-3; TRBD1 agrees at 7 bases. This CDR3 spans 14 amino acids. Germline CDR1 and CDR2: MNHNS and SASEGT. Germline trimming cut 5 bases from V and 2 bases from J; bases unmatched to any gene: 4. The CDR3 DNA follows: TGTGCCAGCAGTAGACAGGGATTCACAGATACGCAGTATTTT. The encoded protein is CASSRQGFTDTQYF.

This clone was seen just once. The rearrangement joins TRBV9 to TRBJ1-3; D remains ambiguous. Germline V lookup: CDR1 SGDLS, CDR2 YYNGEE. Trimming left V 6 bases short and J 0 bases short, with 10 bases between. This CDR3 is built from 14 residues. The CDR3 sequence is CASNEEGSGNTIYF. The DNA of the CDR3 is TGTGCCAGCAATGAGGAGGGCTCTGGAAACACCATATATTTT.

This rearrangement joins TRBV2 to TRBJ2-1; 8 bases agree with TRBD2. Germline V gene data show CDR1 as SNHLY and CDR2 as FYNNEI. The CDR3 consists of 13 residues. Trimming cost V 6 bases and J 9 bases; bases outside gene matches: 7. The CDR3 DNA is TGTGCCAGCAGGGGGTTTCTAGCGGGTGAGCAGTTCTTC. Encoded protein: CASRGFLAGEQFF.

This clone was counted once. This chain joins TRBV18 and TRBJ2-2; D is undetermined. This CDR3 is 15 amino acids long. Trimming took off 1 base at V and 0 bases at J, with 6 bases between the two ends. The germline V gene has CDR1 KGHSH and CDR2 LQKENI. The CDR3 region is CASSPQSTNTGELFF. The DNA of the CDR3 is TGTGCCAGCTCACCACAGAGCACGAACACCGGGGAGCTGTTTTTT.

V usage is TRBV6-6 and J usage is TRBJ2-1; TRBD1 might be the D (6 bases). In germline, CDR1 is MNHNY, CDR2 SVGAGI (reference sequence). The V gene lost 6 bases and the J gene lost 5 bases, with 11 bases spanning the gap. The CDR3 length is 13 residues. The CDR3 nucleotides read TGTGCCAGCAGACTGGACAGAAACAATGAGCAGTTCTTC. It translates to CASRLDRNNEQFF.

This rearrangement joins TRBV6-1 to TRBJ1-6; TRBD1 matches at 10 bases. Trimming took 6 bases from V and 9 from J; bases not matched to a gene: 5. Germline CDR1 is MNHNS and CDR2 is SASEGT. The CDR3 covers 14 residues. The CDR3 region is CASSGTGVGSPLHF. CDR3 DNA sequence: TGTGCCAGCAGCGGGACAGGGGTGGGTTCACCCCTCCACTTT.

This sequence joins TRBV11-2 and TRBJ1-3, with D unclear. The CDR3 is 17 residues long. In germline, CDR1 is SGHAT, CDR2 FQNNGV. Trimming removed 6 bases at V and 4 bases at J, with 22 bases between. The CDR3 sequence is CASRPSSGTITGNTIYF. CDR3 sequence (DNA): TGTGCCAGCAGACCCTCCAGTGGCACTATCACCGGAAACACCATATATTTT.

The V call is TRBV27, the J call TRBJ2-1; maybe TRBD2 (7 bases). Germline CDR1 and CDR2: MNHEY and SMNVEV (reference sequence). The CDR3 is 14 amino acids. The germline V and J ends were trimmed by 4 bases and 8 bases, with 15 bases remaining between them. Written as DNA, the CDR3 is TGTGCCAGCAGTTGGAGGGGGGGCCTCTATGAGCAGTTCTTC. Translation: CASSWRGGLYEQFF.

This rearrangement joins TRBV4-2 to TRBJ2-2; 14 bases match TRBD2. V dropped 1 base and J dropped 5; count of bases not matched to a gene: 9. The CDR3 is 19 residues long. CDR1 and CDR2 (germline): LGHNA, YNFKEQ. CDR3 in DNA: TGTGCCAGCAGCCAAGGACGACTAGCGGGGGGGCGGTTGACCGGGGAGCTGTTTTTT. Translating it yields CASSQGRLAGGRLTGELFF.

The chain joins TRBV21-1 to TRBJ1-2; the table gives TRBD1 as D, unverified against the DNA. TRBV21-1 is a pseudogene. The CDR3 has 14 amino acids. The CDR3, as DNA: TGTGCCAGCAGCAAAGACAGTAGTAACTATGGCTACACCTTC. It yields the protein CASSKDSSNYGYTF.

V and J are TRBV12-5 and TRBJ1-2; the match to TRBD1 covers 8 bases. V lost 3 bases to trimming and J lost 4 bases; unmatched junction nucleotides: 7. The CDR3 contains 15 residues. Germline V CDR1 and CDR2: LGHNT, FRNRAP. CDR3 DNA: TGTGCTAGTGGTTTAACGGACAGGGAGGTCTATGGCTACACCTTC. Translating it yields CASGLTDREVYGYTF.

This chain connects TRBV7-2 to TRBJ2-7; 7 bases align to TRBD2. The V gene end was trimmed by 5 bases and the J gene end by 5 bases; junction bases not matched to a gene: 9. The V gene's germline CDR1 is SGHTA and CDR2 FQGNSA. The CDR3 totals 14 residues. The CDR3 DNA reads TGTGCCAGCAGCATAGACCGCGGGGGTAACGAGCAGTACTTC. This encodes CASSIDRGGNEQYF.

V usage is TRBV19 and J usage is TRBJ2-5; D remains ambiguous. The V and J ends lost 1 base and 4 bases respectively, with 7 bases between them. Germline V lookup: CDR1 LNHDA, CDR2 SQIVND (reference sequence). The length of the CDR3 is 13 residues. CDR3 sequence: CASSIGVAETQYF. CDR3 nucleotide sequence: TGTGCCAGTAGTATAGGAGTAGCAGAGACCCAGTACTTC.

V and J are TRBV4-2 and TRBJ1-2; D not certain. The V gene lost 3 bases and the J gene lost 8 bases, with 16 bases spanning the gap. The CDR3 length is 14 residues. The germline CDR1 and CDR2 sequences are LGHNA and YNFKEQ. The CDR3 spells CASSHPTPGEGYTF. CDR3 nucleotide sequence: TGTGCCAGCAGCCACCCTACCCCCGGGGAAGGCTACACCTTC.

The rearrangement uses TRBV19 and TRBJ1-1; possible D gene TRBD1, 5 bases. Trimming shortened V by 6 bases and J by 7 bases, and 24 bases separated the two germline ends. The CDR3 spans 16 residues. CDR1 and CDR2 (germline): LNHDA, SQIVND (reference sequence). The CDR3 DNA reads as TGTGCCAGTAGCCCCCGACAGAGTCGGGGGACCGGTGAAGCTTTCTTT. It encodes CASSPRQSRGTGEAFF.

The rearrangement joins TRBV25-1 to TRBJ1-6; D is ambiguous. The CDR3 length is 12 residues. V lost 6 bases and J lost 10, with 10 bases in between. CDR1 is MGHDK and CDR2 is SYGVNS in the germline V gene. The CDR3, as DNA: TGTGCCAGCAGCTCCGTCGTCTCACCCCTCCACTTT. Protein: CASSSVVSPLHF. Filled out from reference TRBV25-1 and TRBJ1-6, the complete variable domain reads EADIYQTPRYLVIGTGKKITLECSQTMGHDKMYWYQQDPGMELHLIHYSYGVNSTEKGDLSSESTVSRIRTEHFPLTLESARPSHTSQYLCASSSVVSPLHFGNGTRLTVT.

This chain joins TRBV21-1 and TRBJ2-5; TRBD2 is the table's D call and was not checked against the DNA. The end of the DNA is better explained by TRBJ2-7, so the J call may be wrong. TRBV21-1 constitutes a pseudogene. The CDR3 is 12 residues long. The CDR3 DNA reads TGTGCCAGCAGCCCCCTACCCTACGAGCAGTACTTC. Protein: CASSPLPYEQYF.

This clone appeared a single time. J is TRBJ2-2 and V is TRBV5-6, with D unclear. Germline V gene lookup returns CDR1 SGHDT and CDR2 YYEEEE. The CDR3 is 17 amino acids. Deletions cut 4 bases from V and 4 bases from J, with 20 bases between. In DNA form, the CDR3 reads TGTGCCAGCAGCCAAACGGAGCAGCCCTTGGTCACCGGGGAGCTGTTTTTT. Amino acid sequence: CASSQTEQPLVTGELFF.

The rearrangement joins TRBV25-1 to TRBJ2-5, with a possible D match to TRBD1 (6 bases). The DNA end is a closer match to TRBJ2-7, so the J assignment may be wrong. CDR1 is MGHDK, CDR2 SYGVNS, per germline. There are 15 residues in the CDR3. Written as DNA, the CDR3 is TGTGCCAGCAGTCGTGACCGACAGGATTTCTACGAGCAGTACTTC. The encoded protein is CASSRDRQDFYEQYF.